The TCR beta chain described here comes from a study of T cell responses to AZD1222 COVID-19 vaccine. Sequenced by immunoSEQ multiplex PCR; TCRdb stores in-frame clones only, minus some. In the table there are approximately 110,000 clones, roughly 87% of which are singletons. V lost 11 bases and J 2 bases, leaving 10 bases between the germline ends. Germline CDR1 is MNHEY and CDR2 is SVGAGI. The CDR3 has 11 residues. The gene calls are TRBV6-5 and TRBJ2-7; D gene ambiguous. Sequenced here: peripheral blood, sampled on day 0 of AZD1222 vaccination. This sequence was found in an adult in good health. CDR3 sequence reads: CASHGTYEQYF. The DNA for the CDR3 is TGTGCCTCACACGGAACCTACGAGCAGTACTTC.